The 9 T cell receptor beta chains below were found in one sample sequenced in a study of multiple sclerosis patients with progressive multifocal leukoencephalopathy. Regarding time point: around eleven months of natalizumab therapy. The assay was immunoSEQ multiplex PCR, and TCRdb's table has in-frame clones only and misses some. Among approximately 30,000 clones listed, around 90% were seen once. The sequences come from PBMCs, collected from a patient treated with natalizumab. All receptors derive from a human donor with multiple sclerosis.

The chain combines TRBV4-2 with TRBJ2-2; the D is unclear. V lost 3 bases and J 2 bases, leaving 10 bases between the germline ends. The CDR3 loop spans 15 amino acids. CDR1 and CDR2 (germline): LGHNA, YNFKEQ. CDR3 region: CASSHAQCNTGELFF. Written as DNA, the CDR3 is TGTGCCAGCAGCCATGCACAGTGTAACACCGGGGAGCTGTTTTTT.

The chain has TRBV9 and TRBJ1-6; no clear D gene. The CDR3 contains 14 residues. Germline V gene data show CDR1 as SGDLS and CDR2 as YYNGEE. V lost 0 bases, J lost 9 bases, and 10 bases lay in between. This CDR3 reads CASSVGGSSSPLHF. DNA of the CDR3: TGTGCCAGCAGCGTAGGGGGTTCAAGTTCACCCCTCCACTTT.

This chain links TRBV19 with TRBJ1-2; 11 bases map to TRBD1. J lost 6 bases, V lost 3 bases, and 3 bases had no gene match. Germline V gene sequence: CDR1 LNHDA, CDR2 SQIVND (reference sequence). The CDR3 totals 14 residues. This CDR3 is CASSMDRGPDGYTF. For the CDR3, the DNA is TGTGCCAGTAGTATGGACAGGGGGCCCGATGGCTACACCTTC.

The V call is TRBV6-5, the J call TRBJ2-7, with a tentative D call TRBD1 (5 bases). V was clipped by 8 bases and J by 3 bases, with 14 bases between them. The CDR3 sequence is 13 residues long. The V gene's germline CDR1 is MNHEY and CDR2 SVGAGI. CDR3 DNA sequence: TGTGCCAGCGGCAGACAGCTCAGCTACGAGCAGTACTTC. Protein product: CASGRQLSYEQYF.

The rearrangement uses TRBV7-2 and TRBJ2-1; 8 bases map to TRBD2. CDR3 length: 15 amino acids. Germline lookup yields CDR1 SGHTA and CDR2 FQGNSA. V lost 3 bases, J lost 6 bases, and 7 bases stayed unmatched. CDR3 nucleotide sequence: TGTGCCAGCAGCTTTGTAGTGAGCGGGGGCAATGAGCAGTTCTTC. Translated: CASSFVVSGGNEQFF.

The rearrangement uses TRBV9 and TRBJ1-6; D might be TRBD1 (5 bases). The germline V gene has CDR1 SGDLS and CDR2 YYNGEE. Trimming pared 2 bases from V and 7 bases from J, leaving 13 bases between. This CDR3 region has 15 residues. The CDR3: CASSVAGTVNSPLHF. CDR3 nucleotide sequence: TGTGCCAGCAGCGTTGCCGGGACGGTAAATTCACCCCTCCACTTT. Full variable domain (rest looked up from reference TRBV9 and TRBJ1-6): DSGVTQTPKHLITATGQRVTLRCSPRSGDLSVYWYQQSLDQGLQFLIQYYNGEERAKGNILERFSAQQFPDLHSELNLSSLELGDSALYFCASSVAGTVNSPLHFGNGTRLTVT.

This chain uses TRBV10-1 with TRBJ2-7, with a weak D call TRBD2 (6 bases). The germline V gene has CDR1 WNHNN and CDR2 SYGVQD (reference sequence). V was trimmed by 2 bases and J by 4 bases, leaving 9 bases between them. The CDR3 contains 13 residues. The DNA for the CDR3 is TGCGCCAGCAGTGAGCCAGGGAGGTACGAGCAGTACTTC. As protein: CASSEPGRYEQYF.

The genes are TRBV30 and TRBJ1-3; no clear D. Trimming pared 0 bases from V and 3 bases from J, leaving 3 bases between. The CDR3 runs 12 residues. The germline V gene encodes CDR1 GTSNPN and CDR2 SVGIG (reference sequence). CDR3 coding DNA: TGTGCCTGGAGTGTTGGTGGAAACACCATATATTTT. Protein sequence: CAWSVGGNTIYF.

V and J are TRBV11-2 and TRBJ1-1; 7 bases fit TRBD1. Trimming removed 5 bases from V and 5 bases from J; junction bases left unmatched: 5. CDR1 and CDR2 from the germline V gene are SGHAT and FQNNGV. The CDR3 runs to 13 residues. The CDR3 region has the DNA TGTGCCAGCAGCCGACAGGGCGGGACTGAAGCTTTCTTT. Its translation: CASSRQGGTEAFF.